These 10 T cell receptor beta chains were all obtained from the same sample, sequenced in a study of cytomegalovirus exposure and HLA in healthy donors (dated by TCRdb to about 2017). The protocol used for the library was the immunoSEQ multiplex PCR assay. For the multiplex PCR, a mixture combining 60 forward primers for TCR Vbeta segments and 13 reverse primers for TCR Jbeta segments was used. Here the immuneACCESS table is served through TCRdb, limited to in-frame sequences with V and J called. Missing clones are a known gap in these copies; in checked studies unresolved V genes cover under half, and the rest lacks a known reason. This sample's clone table shows about 140,000 clones. The ten largest clonotypes hold about 2.2% of the sample. The sequencing input was PBMCs. The source is a woman between 18 and 29 years old in good health and CMV-seronegative.

This chain links TRBV30 with TRBJ2-3; TRBD2 aligns across 10 bases. The germline V gene has CDR1 GTSNPN and CDR2 SVGIG (reference sequence). This CDR3 has 16 residues. The V and J ends lost 2 bases and 1 base, in that order; junction bases with no gene match: 6. This CDR3 reads CAWSFASGSGTDTQYF. The CDR3 DNA reads TGTGCCTGGAGTTTTGCTAGCGGGAGTGGCACAGATACGCAGTATTTT.

The genes are TRBV19 and TRBJ1-6; 9 nucleotides align to TRBD1. The length of the CDR3 is 15 residues. Germline CDR1 is LNHDA and CDR2 is SQIVND (reference sequence). V was clipped by 6 bases and J by 9 bases; unmatched bases: 9. In DNA, the CDR3 is TGTGCCAGTAGGTCCCCCGGGACAGGGCCTTCACCCCTCCACTTT. Translating gives CASRSPGTGPSPLHF.

The chain links TRBV28 to TRBJ2-7; 8 bases align to TRBD1. J gave up 4 bases and V 3 bases, and 11 bases lay outside the gene matches. CDR1 MDHEN and CDR2 SYDVKM come from the germline V gene. The CDR3 loop spans 16 amino acids. The CDR3 protein is CASSFPGQGEGYEQYF. CDR3 DNA: TGTGCCAGCAGTTTTCCAGGACAGGGTGAAGGGTACGAGCAGTACTTC. The entire variable domain, with the rest obtained from reference TRBV28 and TRBJ2-7, is as follows: DVKVTQSSRYLVKRTGEKVFLECVQDMDHENMFWYRQDPGLGLRLIYFSYDVKMKEKGDIPEGYSVSREKKERFSLILESASTNQTSMYLCASSFPGQGEGYEQYFGPGTRLTVT.

V and J are TRBV7-9 and TRBJ1-1; the D gene is possibly TRBD1 (5 bases). The ends were cut back, 5 bases at V and 5 bases at J, with 12 bases in the middle. The CDR3 runs to 13 residues. CDR1 and CDR2 from the germline V gene are SEHNR and FQNEAQ (reference sequence). CDR3 amino acids: CASSQPTVTEAFF. The CDR3 region has the DNA TGTGCCAGCAGCCAACCGACAGTGACTGAAGCTTTCTTT. The full variable domain, rest sourced from reference TRBV7-9 and TRBJ1-1, is DTGVSQNPRHKITKRGQNVTFRCDPISEHNRLYWYRQTLGQGPEFLTYFQNEAQLEKSRLLSDRFSAERPKGSFSTLEIQRTEQGDSAMYLCASSQPTVTEAFFGQGTRLTVV.

This sequence joins TRBV5-5 and TRBJ1-1; 7 bases map to TRBD1. The CDR3 runs 16 residues. J was trimmed by 3 bases and V by 0 bases; bases with no gene match: 8. The germline V gene encodes CDR1 SGHKS and CDR2 YYEKEE (reference sequence). The CDR3 DNA is TGTGCCAGCAGCTTGGCCTGGACAGGAGTGGACACTGAAGCTTTCTTT. This translates into CASSLAWTGVDTEAFF.

V is TRBV12-1 and J is TRBJ2-1; the table's TRBD2 call for D was not verified on the DNA. TRBV12-1 is marked as a pseudogene. The CDR3 loop spans 17 amino acids. The DNA for the CDR3 is TGTGCCAGCAGCCGGTCGTCTGTAGACTCGAGGGACAATGAGCAGTTCTTC. It translates to CASSRSSVDSRDNEQFF.

The CDR3 sequence: CASSQDGTSGRSTDTQYF. In nucleotides, the CDR3 is TGTGCCAGCAGCCAAGACGGGACTAGCGGGAGGTCTACAGATACGCAGTATTTT. The rearrangement links TRBV4-2 to TRBJ2-3; TRBD2 aligns across 15 bases. Unmatched junction bases numbered 4, after V lost 0 bases and J lost 3 bases. Germline V gene data show CDR1 as LGHNA and CDR2 as YNFKEQ. The CDR3 runs to 18 residues.

This chain connects TRBV7-9 to TRBJ2-1, with 9 nucleotides matching TRBD2. Trimming took 5 bases from V and 3 from J; bases not matched to a gene: 2. This CDR3 contains 14 residues. Germline V CDR1 and CDR2: SEHNR, FQNEAQ (reference sequence). The CDR3 nucleotides read TGTGCCAGCAGCAGGACTAGCGTCTACAATGAGCAGTTCTTC. The encoded protein is CASSRTSVYNEQFF.

The chain employs TRBV2 and TRBJ2-3, with D perhaps matching TRBD2 (5 bases). CDR1 and CDR2 from the germline V gene are SNHLY and FYNNEI. The CDR3 totals 11 residues. Trimming removed 8 bases from V and 6 bases from J, with 9 bases in between. CDR3 protein: CASGETDTQYF. DNA for the CDR3: TGTGCCAGCGGGGAGACTGATACGCAGTATTTT.

CDR3 loop: CATSDWTSGNIQYF. CDR3 DNA: TGTGCCACCAGCGACTGGACTAGCGGGAACATTCAGTACTTC. V and J are TRBV15 and TRBJ2-4; TRBD2 matches 11 bases. The germline CDR1 and CDR2 sequences are LNHNV and YYDKDF (reference sequence). The CDR3 is 14 amino acids. V shed 5 bases and J 7 bases; nucleotides not matched to a gene: 4.